The clone carrying this T cell receptor (beta chain) has ten or more counts. The antigen is undetermined. This sample was taken from a study of spatial heterogeneity in lung cancer. Study-level background: Detection consistently yielded more beta chains than alpha chains.

V shed 1 base and J 0 bases; nucleotides not matched to a gene: 6. The V gene's germline CDR1 is SQVTM and CDR2 ANQGSEA. The CDR3 spans 15 residues. Documented time point: sample taken at primary tumor resection. Approximately 70 TRACERx patients with early, untreated non-small cell lung cancer donated samples. Study-level findings and limits: Intratumoral expanded alpha and beta TCR counts were found to track tumor mutation counts.

One entry per CDR3 protein results from TCRdb running MiXCR on the 5' RACE reads. In the table there are 24,000 or so distinct CDR3 sequences, 8.8% of which are singletons. This sequence originates from a male donor with early-stage non-small cell lung cancer. The chain links TRBV29-1 to TRBJ2-7, with 7 bases matching TRBD1. The specimen was lung tumor tissue, collected at surgery. CDR3 bases: TGCAGCGTTGAAGGGTCCAGGGACAGCTCCTACGAGCAGTACTTC. Amino acids: CSVEGSRDSSYEQYF.